A single sample gave rise to the 26 T cell receptor beta chains below, sequenced in a study of OX40 agonist ivuxolimab in advanced cancers. The protocol was immunoSEQ multiplex PCR, while the TCRdb copy is restricted to in-frame clones and leaves out a portion. Here the sample spans some 48,000 clones, roughly 84% being singletons. This sample comprised CD4+ or CD8+ T cells sorted from blood, obtained in a trial of the OX40 agonist ivuxolimab. Receptors were obtained from an adult with an advanced solid tumor such as melanoma, head and neck, liver or kidney cancer.

J is TRBJ1-5 and V is TRBV6-1; D is unclear. Germline loops: CDR1 MNHNS, CDR2 SASEGT. The ends were cut back, 1 base at V and 5 bases at J, with 18 bases in the middle. The CDR3 extends over 17 amino acids. The CDR3 DNA sequence: TGTGCCAGCAGTGAAGTAGTTGACCCAGTAATCTATCAGCCCCAGCATTTT. Its protein product is CASSEVVDPVIYQPQHF.

In this sample, this clone turned up a few times. V and J are TRBV7-9 and TRBJ2-7, with a possible D match to TRBD1 (6 bases). CDR1 and CDR2 from the germline V gene are SEHNR and FQNEAQ (reference sequence). The CDR3 loop spans 15 amino acids. Between the trimmed V and J ends, which lost 5 bases and 1 base, there was a span of 15 bases. The CDR3 nucleotides are TGTGCCAGCAGCGCGAGGACAGTCCTTTCCTACGAGCAGTACTTC. Amino acids: CASSARTVLSYEQYF. Variable domain in full (rest from reference TRBV7-9 and TRBJ2-7): DTGVSQNPRHKITKRGQNVTFRCDPISEHNRLYWYRQTLGQGPEFLTYFQNEAQLEKSRLLSDRFSAERPKGSFSTLEIQRTEQGDSAMYLCASSARTVLSYEQYFGPGTRLTVT.

This chain connects TRBV9 to TRBJ2-1; D ambiguous. Trimming pared 4 bases from V and 3 bases from J, leaving 20 bases between. The CDR3 is 17 residues long. Germline CDR1 SGDLS, CDR2 YYNGEE. The CDR3 loop reads CASSFFGLDSNYNEQFF. CDR3 DNA sequence: TGTGCCAGCAGCTTTTTTGGCCTAGACTCAAACTACAATGAGCAGTTCTTC.

The count of this clone is one. The gene calls are TRBV13 and TRBJ2-7; D might be TRBD1 (6 bases). CDR1 is PRHDT, CDR2 FYEKMQ, per germline (reference sequence). The CDR3 contains 14 residues. The ends were cut back, 1 base at V and 1 base at J, with 8 bases in the middle. The CDR3 spells CASSLEGESYEQYF. CDR3 DNA: TGTGCCAGCAGCTTAGAGGGGGAGTCCTACGAGCAGTACTTC.

The V and J genes are TRBV11-2 and TRBJ2-7; D unresolved. Germline V gives CDR1 SGHAT, CDR2 FQNNGV. The CDR3 runs to 17 residues. The germline V and J ends were trimmed by 3 bases and 2 bases, with 20 bases remaining between them. CDR3 DNA sequence: TGTGCCAGCAGCTTTTATCCCTTGGGGTTGGAGCCCTACGAGCAGTACTTC. The encoded protein is CASSFYPLGLEPYEQYF.

This chain uses TRBV9 with TRBJ2-3; 10 bases are shared with TRBD2. V trimming: 4 bases; J trimming: 5 bases; junction bases outside the gene matches: 7. CDR3 length: 15 residues. Germline V gives CDR1 SGDLS, CDR2 YYNGEE. The CDR3 nucleotides read TGTGCCAGCAGCATCAGCGGGGGGGCCGGAGATACGCAGTATTTT. This translates into CASSISGGAGDTQYF.

The table lists this clone with a count of one. This chain links TRBV9 with TRBJ2-7, with 14 bases matching TRBD2. CDR1 SGDLS and CDR2 YYNGEE come from the germline V gene. Unmatched junction bases numbered 12, after V lost 4 bases and J lost 0 bases. This CDR3 region has 19 residues. This chain's CDR3 is CASSRRTGTSGSRSYEQYF. CDR3 coding DNA: TGTGCCAGCAGCCGCCGGACCGGGACTAGCGGGAGCCGCTCCTACGAGCAGTACTTC. Full variable domain (rest looked up from reference TRBV9 and TRBJ2-7): DSGVTQTPKHLITATGQRVTLRCSPRSGDLSVYWYQQSLDQGLQFLIQYYNGEERAKGNILERFSAQQFPDLHSELNLSSLELGDSALYFCASSRRTGTSGSRSYEQYFGPGTRLTVT.

The rearrangement uses TRBV15 and TRBJ1-5; 9 positions match TRBD1. V dropped 3 bases and J dropped 2; count of bases not matched to a gene: 2. CDR1 LNHNV and CDR2 YYDKDF come from the germline V gene (reference sequence). The CDR3 is 15 amino acids. The CDR3 DNA reads TGTGCCACCAGCAGCCGGGACAGGGGCAATCAGCCCCAGCATTTT. Amino acids: CATSSRDRGNQPQHF.

This clone was counted once. DNA of the CDR3: TGTGCCAGCAGTCCCTGGACTAGCGGGAAAGGCTCTGAGCAGTTCTTC. Encoded protein: CASSPWTSGKGSEQFF. The J gene is TRBJ2-1, the V gene TRBV28, with 12 bases aligning to TRBD2. Germline V lookup: CDR1 MDHEN, CDR2 SYDVKM. CDR3 length: 16 residues. J lost 9 bases, V lost 5 bases, and 11 bases had no gene match.

V and J are TRBV4-3 and TRBJ1-1; TRBD1 might be the D (5 bases). Germline loops: CDR1 LGHNA, CDR2 YSLEER. The CDR3 is 15 residues long. Trimming left V 0 bases short and J 4 bases short, with 12 bases between. The chain's CDR3 is CASSQDSAGLTEAFF. CDR3 DNA sequence: TGCGCCAGCAGCCAAGATTCGGCGGGGCTCACTGAAGCTTTCTTT.

In its sample, this clone was seen once. V usage is TRBV27 and J usage is TRBJ2-1; 11 nucleotides line up with TRBD2. J lost 4 bases, V lost 10 bases, and 6 bases had no gene match. The germline gives CDR1 MNHEY, CDR2 SMNVEV (reference sequence). The CDR3 is 14 residues long. The chain's CDR3 is CATTTSGKYNEQFF. The CDR3 coding sequence is TGTGCCACCACGACTAGCGGGAAGTACAATGAGCAGTTCTTC.

V usage is TRBV5-4 and J usage is TRBJ2-1, with a possible D match to TRBD2 (6 bases). There are 14 residues in the CDR3. Germline CDR1 is SGHNT and CDR2 is YYREEE (reference sequence). Between the trimmed V and J ends, which lost 4 bases and 4 bases, there was a span of 12 bases. CDR3 region: CASSLTAGYNEQFF. CDR3 bases: TGTGCCAGCAGCCTGACGGCGGGATACAATGAGCAGTTCTTC.

This clone is labeled as medium-sized. This chain connects TRBV6-5 to TRBJ1-2, with TRBD1 identical over 7 bases. The V gene's germline CDR1 is MNHEY and CDR2 SVGAGI. CDR3 length: 11 amino acids. Trimming removed 5 bases from V and 7 bases from J; junction bases left unmatched: 1. CDR3 sequence (DNA): TGTGCCAGCAGTGACAGGGCTGGCTACACCTTC. This translates into CASSDRAGYTF.

The chain joins TRBV25-1 to TRBJ1-4; 12 bases agree with TRBD1. This CDR3 is built from 15 residues. V shed 7 bases, J shed 2 bases, and the junction held 2 bases outside the gene matches. Germline V gene data show CDR1 as MGHDK and CDR2 as SYGVNS. CDR3 DNA: TGTGCCAGCAAGGGGACAGGGGGCACTAATGAAAAACTGTTTTTT. Amino acid sequence: CASKGTGGTNEKLFF.

This clone was observed once. The chain links TRBV5-1 to TRBJ2-3; TRBD2 matches at 15 bases. V was clipped by 0 bases and J by 3 bases; unmatched bases: 2. The CDR3 runs to 17 residues. Germline V CDR1 and CDR2: SGHRS, YFSETQ. CDR3 loop: CASSLGGLAGGTDTQYF. The CDR3 nucleotides are TGCGCCAGCAGCTTGGGGGGACTAGCGGGAGGTACAGATACGCAGTATTTT.

The rearrangement links TRBV5-4 to TRBJ1-2; 7 bases fit TRBD1. The V and J ends lost 4 bases and 4 bases, in that order; junction bases with no gene match: 4. Germline loops: CDR1 SGHNT, CDR2 YYREEE (reference sequence). This CDR3 region has 13 residues. CDR3 amino acids: CASSPGQPYGYTF. CDR3 in DNA: TGTGCCAGCAGCCCGGGACAGCCCTATGGCTACACCTTC.

The V call is TRBV28, the J call TRBJ1-1; D is undetermined. The V and J ends lost 7 bases and 2 bases respectively, with 14 bases between them. This CDR3 spans 14 amino acids. Germline assignment: CDR1 MDHEN and CDR2 SYDVKM. Here the CDR3 reads CASNGPGANTEAFF. The CDR3 DNA is TGTGCCAGCAACGGTCCAGGCGCTAACACTGAAGCTTTCTTT.

The rearrangement links TRBV6-1 to TRBJ2-3; weak D call: TRBD2 (6 bases). The germline gives CDR1 MNHNS, CDR2 SASEGT. The CDR3 has 16 amino acids. Trimming stripped 3 bases from V and 0 bases from J, with 13 bases between. The CDR3 loop reads CASSEYRGTSTDTQYF. CDR3 DNA sequence: TGTGCCAGCAGTGAGTATCGGGGGACTAGCACAGATACGCAGTATTTT.

Notes on this clone: One end of the junction varies from germline; a read error may be responsible. The chain employs TRBV4-2 and TRBJ1-1; 10 bases fit TRBD1. The CDR3 covers 14 residues. Germline V gene lookup returns CDR1 LGHNA and CDR2 YNFKEQ. CDR3 sequence: CASSGQTGGDRGVF. CDR3 nucleotides: TGTGCCAGCAGCGGCCAGACAGGGGGCGACCGGGGGGTCTTT.

This chain connects TRBV13 to TRBJ1-1; D uncertain. This CDR3 comprises 14 residues. CDR1 and CDR2 (germline): PRHDT, FYEKMQ (reference sequence). V lost 4 bases and J 3 bases, leaving 12 bases between the germline ends. In DNA form, the CDR3 reads TGTGCCAGCAGCTCCAGAGCCCTCGACACTGAAGCTTTCTTT. This gives the protein CASSSRALDTEAFF.

The chain recombines TRBV29-1 with TRBJ2-5, with TRBD2 as a possible D gene (5 bases). The tail of the sequence fits TRBJ2-7 better, so the J call may be wrong. Germline V gives CDR1 SQVTM, CDR2 ANQGSEA. The CDR3 has 13 residues. In DNA, the CDR3 is TGCAGCGTTAAAGGCCGGGACTCCTACGAGCAGTACTTC. Amino acids: CSVKGRDSYEQYF.

The gene calls are TRBV4-3 and TRBJ2-7; D possibly matches TRBD1 or TRBD2 (5 bases each). Germline V gives CDR1 LGHNA, CDR2 YSLEER. The CDR3 has 15 residues. Trimming pared 0 bases from V and 3 bases from J, leaving 12 bases between. CDR3 residues: CASSQDLGTFYEQYF. CDR3 in DNA: TGCGCCAGCAGCCAAGATCTGGGGACCTTCTACGAGCAGTACTTC.

V and J are TRBV19 and TRBJ1-1, with D unresolved. The germline V gene has CDR1 LNHDA and CDR2 SQIVND (reference sequence). Between the trimmed V and J ends, which lost 9 bases and 4 bases, there was a span of 9 bases. The CDR3 totals 11 residues. CDR3 protein: CASWSVTEAFF. The CDR3 bases are TGTGCCAGCTGGTCAGTCACTGAAGCTTTCTTT.

CDR3 in amino acids: CASSWFGAESGYTF. The CDR3 DNA sequence: TGCGCCAGCAGCTGGTTCGGGGCAGAGAGTGGCTACACCTTC. The J gene is TRBJ1-2, the V gene TRBV5-1; a weak D match, TRBD1 (5 bases). The germline V gene has CDR1 SGHRS and CDR2 YFSETQ. The CDR3 is made up of 14 amino acids. V lost 3 bases to trimming and J lost 7 bases, with 16 bases between them.

The chain has TRBV7-9 and TRBJ2-7; 7 bases fit TRBD1. This CDR3 region has 19 residues. V was clipped by 4 bases and J by 2 bases; unmatched bases: 20. Per germline, CDR1 SEHNR and CDR2 FQNEAQ (reference sequence). DNA of the CDR3: TGTGCCAGCAGCTCCAGTCGGACAGGAGCTACGTCGATTGCCTACGAGCAGTACTTC. It encodes CASSSSRTGATSIAYEQYF.

This clone came up once. The rearrangement joins TRBV9 to TRBJ2-1; D unresolved. The germline V gene encodes CDR1 SGDLS and CDR2 YYNGEE. V was cut by 4 bases and J by 8 bases, with 10 bases left in between. The CDR3 is 12 amino acids. CDR3 residues: CASSSRPDEQFF. The CDR3 coding sequence is TGTGCCAGCAGCTCCCGACCCGATGAGCAGTTCTTC.